This T cell receptor beta chain was sequenced during a study of T-cell memory formation after mild COVID-19. The overall study: Clusters were largely donor specific.

TCRdb processed the 5' RACE reads anew with MiXCR; each CDR3 protein has one entry. The data show around 100,000 distinct CDR3 sequences, roughly 11% seen once. V was pared by 6 bases and J by 3 bases, with 13 bases between. The CDR3 extends over 14 amino acids. Sequencing was performed on PBMCs or a T cell subset sorted from them (not recorded which). The receptor was isolated from a man between 18 and 35 years old who had mild COVID-19 (a few samples of this study predate the infection). Cell type and time point are not known. V and J are TRBV12-3 or TRBV12-4 and TRBJ2-3; D not certain. CDR3 in DNA: TGTGCCAGCAGATCAAGACGAGTGACAGATACGCAGTATTTT. Protein product: CASRSRRVTDTQYF.